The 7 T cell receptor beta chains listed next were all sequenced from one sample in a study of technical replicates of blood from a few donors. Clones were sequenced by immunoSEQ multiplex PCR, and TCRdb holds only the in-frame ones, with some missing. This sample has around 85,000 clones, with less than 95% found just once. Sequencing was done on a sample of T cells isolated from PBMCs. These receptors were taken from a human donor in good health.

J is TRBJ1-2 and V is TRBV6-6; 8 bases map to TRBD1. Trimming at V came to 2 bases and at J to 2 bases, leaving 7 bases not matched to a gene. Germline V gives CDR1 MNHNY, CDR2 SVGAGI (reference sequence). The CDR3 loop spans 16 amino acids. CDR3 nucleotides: TGTGCCAGCAGTTACGGTCACAGGGGGAGAAACTATGGCTACACCTTC. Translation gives CASSYGHRGRNYGYTF.

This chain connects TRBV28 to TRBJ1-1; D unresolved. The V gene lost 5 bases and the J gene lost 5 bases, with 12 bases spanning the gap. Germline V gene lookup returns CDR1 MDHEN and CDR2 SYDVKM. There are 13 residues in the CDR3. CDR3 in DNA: TGTGCCAGCAGTCCCGTCGTTTTTACTGAAGCTTTCTTT. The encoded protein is CASSPVVFTEAFF.

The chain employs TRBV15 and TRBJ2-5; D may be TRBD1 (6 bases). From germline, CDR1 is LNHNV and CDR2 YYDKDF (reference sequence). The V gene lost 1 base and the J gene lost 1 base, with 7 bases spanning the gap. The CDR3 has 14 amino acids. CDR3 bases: TGTGCCACCAGCAGAGGACAGGCCCAAGAGACCCAGTACTTC. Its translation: CATSRGQAQETQYF.

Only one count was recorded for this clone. The CDR3, as DNA: TGTGCCAGCAACAGGGGGACAGGGAACGGTGAGCAGTTCTTC. Translating it yields CASNRGTGNGEQFF. The genes are TRBV6-5 and TRBJ2-1, with 9 bases matching TRBD1. CDR1 and CDR2 from the germline V gene are MNHEY and SVGAGI. The CDR3 has 14 residues. The ends lost 7 bases at V and 9 bases at J; junction bases unmatched: 10.

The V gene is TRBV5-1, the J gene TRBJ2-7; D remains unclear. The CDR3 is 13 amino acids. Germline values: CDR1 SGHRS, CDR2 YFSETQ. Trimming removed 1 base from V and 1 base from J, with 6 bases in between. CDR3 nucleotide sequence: TGCGCCAGCAGCTTGACAGATTCCTACGAGCAGTACTTC. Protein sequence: CASSLTDSYEQYF.

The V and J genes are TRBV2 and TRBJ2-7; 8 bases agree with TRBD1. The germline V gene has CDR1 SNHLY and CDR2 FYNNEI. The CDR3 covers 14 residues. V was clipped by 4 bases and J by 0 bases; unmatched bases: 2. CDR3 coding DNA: TGTGCCAGCAGTGTACAGGGGGGCTCCTACGAGCAGTACTTC. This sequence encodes CASSVQGGSYEQYF.

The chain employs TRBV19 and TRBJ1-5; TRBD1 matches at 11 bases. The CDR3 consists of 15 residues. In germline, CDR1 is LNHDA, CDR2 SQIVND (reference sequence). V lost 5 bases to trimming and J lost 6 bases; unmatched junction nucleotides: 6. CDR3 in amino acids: CASSGGTGGGQPQHF. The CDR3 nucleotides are TGTGCCAGTAGTGGAGGGACAGGGGGTGGTCAGCCCCAGCATTTT.